These T cell receptor beta chains were read from a single sample in a study of CD8 T cells in ankylosing spondylitis. From the 5' RACE reads, TCRdb called clonotypes with MiXCR, one entry per CDR3 protein. The sample has some 150,000 distinct CDR3 sequences, around 10% seen once. The material sequenced was blood, either unsorted or a sorted T cell fraction (not recorded which). The receptors derive from a female donor with ankylosing spondylitis or in good health (not recorded which). Each CDR3 is given without its conserved first and last residue. A D gene is named only where the DNA matches it firmly. Expanded clones are given a class, and other clones once, few, many or no size at all.

clone size | D gene | J gene | V gene | CDR3 protein
few | NA | TRBJ1-2 | TRBV5-1 | ASSLDPANYGYT
NA | TRBD2 | TRBJ2-1 | TRBV6-5 | ASSYSRTSGLPNEQF
NA | TRBD2 | TRBJ2-3 | TRBV7-3 | ASSLAPSGGFDTQY
many | TRBD1 | TRBJ2-5 | TRBV5-1 | ASRRKAGTGDVETQY
few | NA | TRBJ1-1 | TRBV11-2 | ASSLESRLAF
many | NA | TRBJ2-1 | TRBV29-1 | SVEPGEQGNEQF
many | NA | TRBJ1-1 | TRBV12-3/TRBV12-4 | ASSPGPEAF
many | NA | TRBJ1-1 | TRBV5-1 | ASSTGGEWNTEAF
NA | TRBD1 | TRBJ2-7 | TRBV20-1 | NAGQGNEQY
many | NA | TRBJ2-5 | TRBV12-3/TRBV12-4 | ASSFEGGHRGETQY
many | TRBD2 | TRBJ2-3 | TRBV20-1 | SARGGGRASAGPDTQY
many | NA | TRBJ2-1 | TRBV20-1 | SARNQGYNEQF
few | TRBD2 | TRBJ2-2 | TRBV3-1 | ASRRLAGGGELF
many | NA | TRBJ2-1 | TRBV20-1 | SARATSFDEQF
many | NA | TRBJ2-2 | TRBV5-1 | ASSFLQGRTGELF
few | TRBD1 | TRBJ1-5 | TRBV23-1 | ASSPQGSDQPQH
many | TRBD1 | TRBJ2-6 | TRBV5-1 | ASSLALEGQGFSGANVLT
NA | TRBD1 | TRBJ2-1 | TRBV12-3/TRBV12-4 | ASRLAGGQGNEQF
many | NA | TRBJ1-5 | TRBV12-3/TRBV12-4 | ASSAERDQPQH
many | TRBD1 | TRBJ2-1 | TRBV5-1 | ASRPPGTGSYNEQF
many | NA | TRBJ1-1 | TRBV20-1 | SAKADMNTEAF
many | TRBD2 | TRBJ2-1 | TRBV14 | ASSQEDEGTRQLYEQF
NA | TRBD2 | TRBJ2-5 | TRBV6-1 | ASSDDLAGKETQY
NA | TRBD1 | TRBJ2-7 | TRBV5-5 | ASSFGQGAAYEQY
many | NA | TRBJ2-1 | TRBV15 | ATSRGRDHFYNEQF
many | TRBD2 | TRBJ2-7 | TRBV19 | ASSLLAGVRYEQY
many | TRBD1 | TRBJ2-6 | TRBV20-1 | SAADRAGANVLT
many | NA | TRBJ2-3 | TRBV7-8 | ASSLDALGAGTDTQY
few | NA | TRBJ2-2 | TRBV7-9 | ASSPAGTQLF
few | NA | TRBJ1-4 | TRBV24-1 | ATSDGRPTNEKLF
NA | TRBD2 | TRBJ2-1 | TRBV2 | ASSDRVAGYNEQF
many | NA | TRBJ1-5 | TRBV24-1 | ATSAHSNQPQH
NA | TRBD1 | TRBJ1-2 | TRBV12-3/TRBV12-4 | ASSFSQGAYGYT
many | TRBD2 | TRBJ2-7 | TRBV10-3 | AISDAPGLAGGAYEQY
many | NA | TRBJ2-2 | TRBV12-3/TRBV12-4 | ASSLKAELF
many | NA | TRBJ2-2 | TRBV18 | ASSPRLLINTGELF
many | NA | TRBJ2-2 | TRBV27 | ASSPSTPGSGELF
few | TRBD1 | TRBJ2-6 | TRBV7-2 | ASSIQGAGGANVLT
few | NA | TRBJ2-1 | TRBV20-1 | SARDFKNPSYNEQF
many | NA | TRBJ1-4 | TRBV7-6 | ASSSWTNEKLF
few | NA | TRBJ2-1 | TRBV5-1 | ASSLRSGVGVNEQF
many | NA | TRBJ2-2 | TRBV24-1 | ATSRDTKGTGELF
NA | TRBD1 | TRBJ1-4 | TRBV20-1 | SASHLGDSLSGGLF
many | TRBD1 | TRBJ1-2 | TRBV12-3/TRBV12-4 | ASSFDGQGANGYT
many | TRBD2 | TRBJ2-7 | TRBV5-1 | ASSSGLAGKQY
many | TRBD2 | TRBJ2-1 | TRBV30 | AWSVLPSGAPEHEQF
many | TRBD2 | TRBJ2-4 | TRBV20-1 | SAGTSVKNIQY
many | NA | TRBJ2-5 | TRBV10-2 | ASSHMYQETQY
many | NA | TRBJ2-1 | TRBV28 | ASSLGRSYNEQF
many | NA | TRBJ2-2 | TRBV7-9 | ASGERRANTGELF
many | NA | TRBJ2-3 | TRBV7-9 | ASSLASQGTQY
many | NA | TRBJ2-2 | TRBV29-1 | SVGPNTGELF
many | NA | TRBJ2-2 | TRBV5-6 | ASSLRTNTGELF
NA | TRBD2 | TRBJ2-2 | TRBV7-2 | ASSPWTSGTNTGELF
many | NA | TRBJ1-1 | TRBV18 | ASSPLSGTPEAF